These 28 T cell receptor beta chains were all obtained from the same sample, sequenced in a study of blood T cell repertoires in COVID-19. Assay: immunoSEQ multiplex PCR; the TCRdb copy retains only in-frame clones and omits some. The sample records 200,000 to 300,000 clones, 80% to 90% being singletons. Sequenced material: peripheral blood. The receptors stem from a woman in her 40s with acute or convalescent COVID-19.

This clone was counted ten times or more. The chain recombines TRBV19 with TRBJ1-4; TRBD1 aligns across 9 bases. Trimming took 4 bases from V and 4 from J; bases not matched to a gene: 1. CDR3 length equals 14 residues. CDR1 and CDR2 from the germline V gene are LNHDA and SQIVND (reference sequence). CDR3 region: CASSTTGGNEKLFF. The CDR3 nucleotides are TGTGCCAGTAGTACGACAGGGGGTAATGAAAAACTGTTTTTT.

This clone was picked up one time. The chain uses TRBV7-9 and TRBJ1-1; D is unclear. CDR3 length: 11 residues. The germline V gene has CDR1 SEHNR and CDR2 FQNEAQ (reference sequence). V gave up 6 bases and J gave up 2 bases, with 4 bases separating them. Here the CDR3 reads CASRANTEAFF. The CDR3, as DNA: TGTGCCAGCAGGGCAAACACTGAAGCTTTCTTT.

The table lists this clone with many counts. The CDR3 sequence: CASSRDSRSMNTEAFF. CDR3 coding DNA: TGTGCCAGCAGCCGGGACAGTAGGTCCATGAACACTGAAGCTTTCTTT. V is TRBV7-2 and J is TRBJ1-1, with TRBD1 matching 7 bases. J gave up 0 bases and V 5 bases, and 9 bases lay outside the gene matches. This CDR3 region has 16 residues. The germline V gene has CDR1 SGHTA and CDR2 FQGNSA. The full variable domain, with the rest looked up from reference TRBV7-2 and TRBJ1-1, is GAGVSQSPSNKVTEKGKDVELRCDPISGHTALYWYRQSLGQGLEFLIYFQGNSAPDKSGLPSDRFSAERTGGSVSTLTIQRTQQEDSAVYLCASSRDSRSMNTEAFFGQGTRLTVV.

The gene calls are TRBV9 and TRBJ2-3, with TRBD2 identical over 8 bases. Germline CDR1 is SGDLS and CDR2 is YYNGEE. V trimming: 3 bases; J trimming: 6 bases; junction bases outside the gene matches: 6. The CDR3 is made up of 14 amino acids. The CDR3 DNA reads as TGTGCCAGCAGCGGAGCGGGGGCGTGGGATACGCAGTATTTT. It is translated as CASSGAGAWDTQYF. The whole variable domain, remainder taken from reference TRBV9 and TRBJ2-3, is DSGVTQTPKHLITATGQRVTLRCSPRSGDLSVYWYQQSLDQGLQFLIQYYNGEERAKGNILERFSAQQFPDLHSELNLSSLELGDSALYFCASSGAGAWDTQYFGPGTRLTVL.

The chain recombines TRBV9 with TRBJ1-2; 7 nucleotides line up with TRBD1. The V and J ends lost 2 bases and 1 base, in that order; junction bases with no gene match: 2. Germline V lookup: CDR1 SGDLS, CDR2 YYNGEE. This CDR3 is built from 14 residues. DNA for the CDR3: TGTGCCAGCAGCGTCGGGGACAGTAACTATGGCTACACCTTC. Amino acids: CASSVGDSNYGYTF.

The J gene is TRBJ1-4, the V gene TRBV6-5, with D perhaps TRBD1 (6 bases). V was trimmed by 9 bases and J by 5 bases, leaving 13 bases between them. This CDR3 region has 13 residues. Germline loops: CDR1 MNHEY, CDR2 SVGAGI. CDR3 in amino acids: CASRTAANEKLFF. The CDR3, as DNA: TGTGCCAGTAGGACAGCAGCAAATGAAAAACTGTTTTTT.

The rearrangement links TRBV4-1 to TRBJ1-1; 7 bases line up with TRBD1. Germline V gene lookup returns CDR1 MGHRA and CDR2 YSYEKL. CDR3 length equals 14 residues. The V segment lost 4 bases and the J segment 2 bases; nucleotides outside the gene matches: 4. The CDR3 sequence is CASSLRDSNTEAFF. CDR3 nucleotides: TGCGCCAGCAGCCTCCGGGACAGTAACACTGAAGCTTTCTTT.

CDR3 sequence (DNA): TGTGCCAGCAGCGTAGAGGGGGATTACTATGGCTACACCTTC. Translating gives CASSVEGDYYGYTF. This chain joins TRBV9 and TRBJ1-2, with a possible D match to TRBD1 (6 bases). The V end lost 0 bases, the J end lost 3 bases, and 9 bases lay between the germline ends. Germline CDR1 is SGDLS and CDR2 is YYNGEE. This CDR3 comprises 14 residues.

The chain is built from TRBV7-2 and TRBJ2-7; 7 bases match TRBD1. The CDR3 runs to 13 residues. Germline-derived CDR1 and CDR2 are SGHTA and FQGNSA. Unmatched junction bases numbered 4, after V lost 2 bases and J lost 6 bases. In nucleotides, the CDR3 is TGTGCCAGCAGCTTATCCACAGGGGCCGAGCAGTACGTC. Translating gives CASSLSTGAEQYV.

This rearrangement joins TRBV4-1 to TRBJ2-3; 11 bases are a match to TRBD2. The V gene's germline CDR1 is MGHRA and CDR2 YSYEKL. The CDR3 length is 15 residues. With V trimmed by 10 bases and J by 0 bases, 6 bases remained unmatched. In DNA form, the CDR3 reads TGCGCCACCCGACGACTAGCGGGGAGCACAGATACGCAGTATTTT. It is translated as CATRRLAGSTDTQYF.

The chain recombines TRBV5-5 with TRBJ1-1; the D gene is possibly TRBD1 (6 bases). This CDR3 has 15 residues. Germline CDR1 is SGHKS and CDR2 is YYEKEE (reference sequence). Trimming took off 4 bases at V and 1 base at J, with 14 bases between the two ends. The CDR3 spells CASSNTGTSNTEAFF. As DNA, the CDR3 is TGTGCCAGCAGCAACACCGGGACATCGAACACTGAAGCTTTCTTT.

This chain links TRBV6-1 with TRBJ1-2; D may be TRBD1 (5 bases). The CDR3 is made up of 15 amino acids. The V gene lost 1 base and the J gene lost 8 bases, with 17 bases spanning the gap. Germline CDR1 MNHNS, CDR2 SASEGT. The CDR3 protein is CASSEGFGRVVGYTF. Here the CDR3 DNA reads TGTGCCAGCAGTGAAGGATTTGGCAGGGTGGTAGGCTACACCTTC.

V is TRBV6-5 and J is TRBJ1-3, with D unclear. The V end lost 0 bases, the J end lost 0 bases, and 6 bases lay between the germline ends. Germline V gene sequence: CDR1 MNHEY, CDR2 SVGAGI. The length of the CDR3 is 15 residues. The CDR3 is CASSYSTVSGNTIYF. CDR3 nucleotides: TGTGCCAGCAGTTACTCTACAGTCTCTGGAAACACCATATATTTT.

The chain uses TRBV9 and TRBJ1-2; unclear D gene. The length of the CDR3 is 13 residues. Trimming stripped 0 bases from V and 4 bases from J, with 7 bases between. Germline V gene sequence: CDR1 SGDLS, CDR2 YYNGEE. The CDR3: CASSVGETYGYTF. For the CDR3, the DNA is TGTGCCAGCAGCGTAGGGGAGACCTATGGCTACACCTTC.

The chain uses TRBV2 and TRBJ1-2; D may be TRBD1 (5 bases). In germline, CDR1 is SNHLY, CDR2 FYNNEI. Trimming stripped 6 bases from V and 8 bases from J, with 16 bases between. The CDR3 extends over 13 amino acids. The CDR3 sequence: CASRQVPYRGYTF. The DNA of the CDR3 is TGTGCCAGCAGACAGGTTCCCTACCGGGGCTACACCTTC. Together with reference TRBV2 and TRBJ1-2, the CDR3 gives the full variable domain: EPEVTQTPSHQVTQMGQEVILRCVPISNHLYFYWYRQILGQKVEFLVSFYNNEISEKSEIFDDQFSVERPDGSNFTLKIRSTKLEDSAMYFCASRQVPYRGYTFGSGTRLTVV.

The chain links TRBV7-6 to TRBJ1-2; 8 positions agree with TRBD1. Trimming removed 2 bases from V and 0 bases from J; junction bases left unmatched: 8. CDR3 length: 17 amino acids. Germline V lookup: CDR1 SGHVS, CDR2 FNYEAQ. The CDR3: CASSLWDRSVSNYGYTF. The CDR3 DNA sequence: TGTGCCAGCAGCTTATGGGACAGGAGCGTCTCTAACTATGGCTACACCTTC.

The chain has TRBV5-1 and TRBJ1-1; TRBD1 is a possible D gene (5 bases). V was cut by 4 bases and J by 0 bases, with 13 bases left in between. CDR3 length: 15 residues. Germline loops: CDR1 SGHRS, CDR2 YFSETQ. This chain's CDR3 is CASSPRQPLNTEAFF. In nucleotides, the CDR3 is TGCGCCAGCAGCCCTAGACAGCCCCTGAACACTGAAGCTTTCTTT.

The sample holds a few counts of this clone. The DNA for the CDR3 is TGTGCCAGCCAGGGGAATGAAAAACTGTTTTTT. It encodes CASQGNEKLFF. The chain carries TRBV6-6 and TRBJ1-4; a possible D gene is TRBD1 (6 bases). This CDR3 region has 11 residues. Germline CDR1 reads MNHNY; CDR2 reads SVGAGI (reference sequence). V was pared by 8 bases and J by 5 bases, with 6 bases between.

As for this clone: The junction departs from germline at one end; a sequencing error may be responsible. This chain uses TRBV10-2 with TRBJ1-5; TRBD1 might be the D (5 bases). CDR3 size: 13 residues. The V gene's germline CDR1 is WSHSY and CDR2 SAAADI. CDR3 DNA sequence: TGCGCCAGCGGTGAAGGGGACAATCAGCCCCAGCATTTT. Residues: CASGEGDNQPQHF.

V is TRBV30 and J is TRBJ2-2, with TRBD1 identical over 8 bases. V lost 2 bases and J lost 3; bases outside the gene matches: 20. The CDR3 totals 20 residues. Germline V gives CDR1 GTSNPN, CDR2 SVGIG (reference sequence). CDR3 protein: CAWSPFRTGRSARYTGELFF. The CDR3 coding sequence is TGTGCCTGGAGTCCATTTCGGACAGGGCGTAGCGCCAGGTACACCGGGGAGCTGTTTTTT.

Only one count was recorded for this clone. V gene TRBV30 combines with J gene TRBJ2-5; 8 bases are a match to TRBD2. The CDR3 runs 15 residues. Trimming removed 1 base from V and 0 bases from J; junction bases left unmatched: 4. Germline CDR1 reads GTSNPN; CDR2 reads SVGIG (reference sequence). The chain's CDR3 is CAWSGSSGYQETQYF. CDR3 bases: TGTGCCTGGAGTGGCTCTAGCGGGTACCAAGAGACCCAGTACTTC.

V and J are TRBV4-1 and TRBJ1-2; D unclear. The germline V gene encodes CDR1 MGHRA and CDR2 YSYEKL. V lost 0 bases and J lost 7, with 9 bases in between. CDR3 length: 13 amino acids. The CDR3 is CASSQDLASGYTF. CDR3 bases: TGCGCCAGCAGCCAAGACCTCGCGAGTGGCTACACCTTC.

J is TRBJ1-1 and V is TRBV2, with D unclear. Germline CDR1 and CDR2: SNHLY and FYNNEI. This CDR3 spans 12 amino acids. V was trimmed by 6 bases and J by 4 bases, leaving 9 bases between them. The CDR3 DNA follows: TGTGCCAGCAGAGGACTCACCACTGAAGCTTTCTTT. This sequence encodes CASRGLTTEAFF.

The chain employs TRBV4-1 and TRBJ1-6, with 7 bases identical to TRBD1. CDR3 size: 15 residues. The trim removed 3 bases at V and 13 bases at J, leaving 12 bases unmatched. CDR1 is MGHRA and CDR2 is YSYEKL in the germline V gene. The CDR3 region has the DNA TGCGCCAGCAGCCAGGAGACAGGGTCCCCATTCCCCCTCCACTTT. It translates to CASSQETGSPFPLHF.

The chain links TRBV6-5 to TRBJ1-2; D possibly corresponds to TRBD1 (5 bases). Per germline, CDR1 MNHEY and CDR2 SVGAGI. The CDR3 consists of 13 residues. Trimming took 9 bases from V and 5 from J, leaving 16 bases between them. Written as DNA, the CDR3 is TGTGCCAGTACTGGGTCGGGGGGGTATGGCTACACCTTC. This gives the protein CASTGSGGYGYTF.

The chain recombines TRBV19 with TRBJ2-1; possibly TRBD2 for D (6 bases). Trimming cost V 5 bases and J 7 bases, with 12 bases left between them. This CDR3 is built from 13 residues. CDR1 is LNHDA, CDR2 SQIVND, per germline (reference sequence). CDR3 DNA: TGTGCCAGTAGTCCCCGACGGGGGAATGAGCAGTTCTTC. Amino acids: CASSPRRGNEQFF. Full variable domain (remainder filled in from reference TRBV19 and TRBJ2-1): DGGITQSPKYLFRKEGQNVTLSCEQNLNHDAMYWYRQDPGQGLRLIYYSQIVNDFQKGDIAEGYSVSREKKESFPLTVTSAQKNPTAFYLCASSPRRGNEQFFGPGTRLTVL.

The chain has TRBV9 and TRBJ2-1, with D perhaps TRBD1 (5 bases). The ends were cut back, 2 bases at V and 2 bases at J, with 11 bases in the middle. The CDR3 is 15 amino acids. Germline V CDR1 and CDR2: SGDLS, YYNGEE. The CDR3 loop is CASSVPGQPYNEQFF. The CDR3 nucleotides are TGTGCCAGCAGCGTGCCAGGGCAACCCTACAATGAGCAGTTCTTC.

The gene calls are TRBV6-5 and TRBJ1-1; D not resolved. CDR1 and CDR2 (germline): MNHEY, SVGAGI. The CDR3 covers 16 residues. V was pared by 0 bases and J by 2 bases, with 13 bases between. CDR3 coding DNA: TGTGCCAGCAGTTACTCGATTTGGCAGATCAACACTGAAGCTTTCTTT. Protein sequence: CASSYSIWQINTEAFF.